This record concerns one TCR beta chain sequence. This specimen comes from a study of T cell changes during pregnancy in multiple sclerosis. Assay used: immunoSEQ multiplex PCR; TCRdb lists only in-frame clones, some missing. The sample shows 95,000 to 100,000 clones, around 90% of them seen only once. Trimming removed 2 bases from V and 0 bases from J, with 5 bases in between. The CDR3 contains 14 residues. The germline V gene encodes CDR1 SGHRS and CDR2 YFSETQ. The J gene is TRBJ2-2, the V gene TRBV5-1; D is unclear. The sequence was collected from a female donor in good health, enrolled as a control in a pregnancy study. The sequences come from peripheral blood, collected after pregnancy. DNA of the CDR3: TGCGCCAGCAGCTTACGCGCGAACACCGGGGAGCTGTTTTTT. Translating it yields CASSLRANTGELFF.